This T cell receptor beta chain is from a study of blood T cells in healthy people across ages. Per germline, CDR1 MNHNS and CDR2 SASEGT. This CDR3 comprises 14 residues. Next came a second PCR, run for about 6 to 12 cycles, which used a sample-barcoded 5' primer along with a J-beta primer mix. TCRdb recomputed calls from the 5' RACE reads with MiXCR, one row per CDR3 protein. The data hold 800,000 or so distinct CDR3 sequences, with roughly 25% observed a single time. This sample also appeared in a second study, on T cells of mothers and their children.

The specimen sequenced was blood. The receptor comes from a boy between 10 and 17 years old in good health. The gene calls are TRBV6-1 and TRBJ2-5; D may be TRBD2 (7 bases). The better agreement between TRBJ2-7 and the DNA end casts doubt on the J call. The CDR3 region has the DNA TGTGCCAGCAGTGAAAGCGGGACAACCTACGAGCAGTACTTC. This translates into CASSESGTTYEQYF.